This record looks at one T cell receptor beta chain sequence and its context. Sequenced by immunoSEQ multiplex PCR; TCRdb stores in-frame clones only, minus some. The table records about 490,000 clones, approximately 85% of them present only once. The data were obtained in a study of blood T cell repertoires in COVID-19. Background on the study: Samples came from the United States, Italy and Spain, spanning acute and convalescent COVID-19.

Germline V gene data show CDR1 as SGHTA and CDR2 as FQGNSA. This CDR3 has 12 amino acids. J lost 8 bases, V lost 3 bases, and 1 base had no gene match. The sequencing sample was made of peripheral blood. The TCR was taken from a human donor in a cohort sampled during active COVID-19. This chain joins TRBV7-2 and TRBJ2-1, with 7 bases that match TRBD2. Here the CDR3 reads CASSFAGDEQFF. CDR3 DNA sequence: TGTGCCAGCAGCTTCGCGGGGGATGAGCAGTTCTTC.